This T cell receptor beta chain was identified in a study of OX40 agonist ivuxolimab in advanced cancers. This CDR3 comprises 15 residues. Germline CDR1 SGDLS, CDR2 YYNGEE. V was cut by 4 bases and J by 1 base, with 14 bases left in between. Method: immunoSEQ multiplex PCR; TCRdb's copy keeps in-frame clones and lacks some. In the table there are 50,000 to 65,000 clones, about nine tenths of which are singletons. This TCR was recovered from an adult with an advanced solid tumor such as melanoma, head and neck, liver or kidney cancer. The V gene is TRBV9, the J gene TRBJ1-1, with D tentatively TRBD1 (6 bases). The sequenced sample was CD4+ or CD8+ T cells sorted from blood, obtained in a trial of the OX40 agonist ivuxolimab. The CDR3 bases are TGTGCCAGCAGCCCGCGACAGGATCAGAACACTGAAGCTTTCTTT. It codes for CASSPRQDQNTEAFF.